This T cell receptor (beta chain) was recorded in a study of PD-L1 blockade in urothelial cancer. Study background: The patients' atezolizumab therapy, 1,200 mg intravenously every 3 weeks, started in about 2014. Researchers looked at the blood 3 weeks (second dose) and 6 weeks after treatment began.

Patients' urothelial carcinoma was locally advanced or metastatic. The data were produced by immunoSEQ multiplex PCR, yet TCRdb's version contains in-frame clones alone and is incomplete. The sample includes 35,000 to 40,000 clones, approximately 83% seen only once; the top ten take 15% to 20%. Study results and limitations: More expansion of tumor-associated blood clones, seen at 3 weeks, marked durable-benefit patients.

CDR1 is MNHNS and CDR2 is SASEGT in the germline V gene. The J segment lost 8 bases and the V segment lost 5 bases, leaving 5 bases of the junction unmatched. This CDR3 comprises 14 residues. Regarding this clone: The antigen remains unidentified.

The sequence came from a man aged 60-69 years with urothelial cancer. V and J are TRBV6-1 and TRBJ1-4, with TRBD1 matching over 10 bases. The sample consisted of PBMCs, taken around atezolizumab (anti-PD-L1) treatment. The DNA for the CDR3 is TGTGCCAGCAGTCCGACAGGGGGCAACGAAAAACTGTTTTTT. It encodes CASSPTGGNEKLFF.